A selection of T cell receptor beta chains follows, all from one sample in a study of blood T cell repertoires in COVID-19. Produced via immunoSEQ multiplex PCR; TCRdb's table is partial and in-frame only. The sample yields over 30,000 clones, about 88% seen once. Sequencing was done on a sample of peripheral blood. The receptors shown here come from a woman of 80 years or more with active or convalescent COVID-19. CDR3s include the opening cysteine and the closing phenylalanine or tryptophan. A D gene is named only where the DNA matches it firmly. Clone size is stated in some rows and not others, as once, few, many or a class when expanded.

clone size,J gene,V gene,D gene,CDR3 protein,CDR3 DNA
NA,TRBJ1-1,TRBV18,TRBD1,CASSPFDRGGTEAFF,TGTGCCAGCTCACCATTTGACAGGGGGGGCACTGAAGCTTTCTTT
NA,TRBJ2-5,TRBV5-1,NA,CASSLDSQETQYF,TGCGCCAGCAGCTTGGACTCCCAAGAGACCCAGTACTTC
NA,TRBJ2-1,TRBV6-5,TRBD1,CAGLGQGSYNEQFF,TGTGCCGGTCTGGGACAGGGCTCGTACAATGAGCAGTTCTTC
NA,TRBJ1-6,TRBV5-1,TRBD1,CASSPDRGGNSPLHF,TGCGCCAGCAGCCCAGACAGGGGTGGTAATTCACCCCTCCACTTT
NA,TRBJ2-1,TRBV6-6,NA,CASTISSYNEQFF,TGTGCCAGCACCATCAGCTCCTACAATGAGCAGTTCTTC
NA,TRBJ1-3,TRBV9,NA,CASSAGAPGNTIYF,TGTGCCAGCAGCGCAGGGGCGCCCGGAAACACCATATATTTT
NA,TRBJ1-2,TRBV30,NA,CAWSDRHSGYGYTF,TGTGCCTGGAGTGACAGACATTCTGGCTATGGCTACACCTTC
NA,TRBJ2-7,TRBV11-2,NA,CASSLDPLQGGEQYF,TGTGCCAGCAGCTTAGACCCCTTACAGGGAGGGGAGCAGTACTTC
NA,TRBJ1-6,TRBV11-2,NA,CASTLMGGSNSPLHF,TGTGCCAGCACCCTTATGGGGGGAAGTAATTCACCCCTCCACTTT
NA,TRBJ1-4,TRBV27,TRBD1,CASRKTGAANEKLFF,TGTGCCAGCAGGAAAACAGGGGCGGCTAATGAAAAACTGTTTTTT
NA,TRBJ1-5,TRBV11-2,TRBD1,CASSRPTGDWNQPQHF,TGTGCCAGCAGCCGACCCACAGGGGATTGGAATCAGCCCCAGCATTTT
NA,TRBJ1-5,TRBV5-1,NA,CASSLAPTGSQPQHF,TGCGCCAGCAGCTTGGCCCCCACGGGGAGTCAGCCCCAGCATTTT
NA,TRBJ2-1,TRBV10-1,TRBD1,CASRGQGEGEQFF,TGCGCCAGCAGGGGACAGGGAGAAGGGGAGCAGTTCTTC
NA,TRBJ2-1,TRBV18,TRBD2,CASSPQAGGYNEQFF,TGTGCCAGCTCACCACAAGCGGGGGGTTACAATGAGCAGTTCTTC
NA,TRBJ1-2,TRBV7-3,NA,CASSLKGGFQGHDGYTF,TGTGCCAGCAGCTTAAAAGGGGGATTTCAGGGGCATGATGGCTACACCTTC
NA,TRBJ2-7,TRBV29-1,TRBD1,CSARTGISYEQYF,TGCAGCGCGCGGACAGGGATCTCCTACGAGCAGTACTTC
NA,TRBJ1-2,TRBV19,NA,CASSKGGDNGYTF,TGTGCCAGTAGTAAGGGAGGGGACAATGGCTACACCTTC
NA,TRBJ2-1,TRBV9,NA,CASSVVQGRDEQFF,TGTGCCAGCAGCGTAGTACAGGGTAGGGATGAGCAGTTCTTC
NA,TRBJ2-3,TRBV24-1,NA,CATSADFTDTQYF,TGTGCCACCAGTGCGGACTTCACCGATACGCAGTATTTT
NA,TRBJ2-1,TRBV10-1,TRBD2,CASRNGTSGNEQFF,TGCGCCAGCAGAAACGGGACTAGCGGGAATGAGCAGTTCTTC
NA,TRBJ2-3,TRBV5-1,NA,CASSEIVVLNHRADTQYF,TGCGCCAGCAGCGAGATAGTCGTCTTAAACCACAGGGCAGATACGCAGTATTTT
NA,TRBJ2-1,TRBV7-2,TRBD2,CASSLGPSGSYNEQFF,TGTGCCAGCAGCTTAGGCCCTAGCGGATCCTACAATGAGCAGTTCTTC
NA,TRBJ2-7,TRBV4-1,TRBD2,CASSQNGSGAYEQYF,TGCGCCAGCAGCCAAAATGGAAGCGGGGCCTACGAGCAGTACTTC
NA,TRBJ2-2,TRBV19,NA,CASRDRGELFF,TGTGCCAGTAGAGACAGGGGGGAGCTGTTTTTT
NA,TRBJ2-7,TRBV5-1,NA,CAKQAYSYEQYF,TGCGCCAAACAGGCTTACTCCTACGAGCAGTACTTC
once,TRBJ2-5,TRBV10-3,TRBD1,CAISEGTGVGETQYF,TGTGCCATCAGTGAGGGGACAGGGGTAGGGGAGACCCAGTACTTC
NA,TRBJ2-3,TRBV15,TRBD1,CATSRKQGGSTDTQYF,TGTGCCACCAGCAGGAAACAGGGGGGAAGCACAGATACGCAGTATTTT
NA,TRBJ1-1,TRBV28,TRBD1,CASSLGQGNPSTEAFF,TGTGCCAGCAGTTTGGGACAGGGAAATCCGAGCACTGAAGCTTTCTTT
NA,TRBJ1-5,TRBV7-6,NA,CASSLAQGPTNQPQHF,TGTGCCAGCAGCTTAGCCCAGGGGCCTACAAATCAGCCCCAGCATTTT
NA,TRBJ2-7,TRBV29-1,TRBD2,CSVRASGALDEQYF,TGCAGCGTTAGGGCTAGCGGGGCACTCGACGAGCAGTACTTC
NA,TRBJ1-1,TRBV29-1,TRBD1,CSVTDRITEAFF,TGCAGCGTCACGGACAGGATCACTGAAGCTTTCTTT
NA,TRBJ2-1,TRBV27,TRBD1,CASGQVYNEQFF,TGTGCCAGCGGACAGGTTTACAATGAGCAGTTCTTC
NA,TRBJ1-3,TRBV29-1,TRBD1,CSVTGAGGNTIYF,TGCAGCGTGACAGGGGCAGGAGGAAACACCATATATTTT
NA,TRBJ2-7,TRBV28,TRBD1,CASRKTGGSSYEQYF,TGTGCCAGCAGGAAGACAGGGGGTAGCTCCTACGAGCAGTACTTC
few,TRBJ1-2,TRBV19,TRBD1,CASSTQGADAGYTF,TGTGCCAGTAGTACACAGGGGGCGGATGCTGGCTACACCTTC
NA,TRBJ2-4,TRBV4-1,TRBD2,CASSPGGLGNIQYF,TGCGCCAGCAGCCCGGGAGGGCTAGGAAACATTCAGTACTTC
NA,TRBJ2-3,TRBV30,TRBD1,CAWSRTGVDTQYF,TGTGCCTGGAGTCGTACAGGGGTAGATACGCAGTATTTT
NA,TRBJ1-5,TRBV5-6,NA,CASSFQGSNQPQHF,TGTGCCAGCAGCTTTCAGGGAAGCAATCAGCCCCAGCATTTT
NA,TRBJ2-1,TRBV6-1,TRBD1,CASSEWSQGAREQFF,TGTGCCAGCAGTGAATGGTCCCAGGGGGCACGGGAGCAGTTCTTC
NA,TRBJ2-3,TRBV3-1/TRBV3-2,TRBD2,CASSQATRGGKDTQYF,TGTGCCAGCAGCCAAGCCACTCGGGGGGGCAAAGATACGCAGTATTTT
once,TRBJ2-5,TRBV3-1/TRBV3-2,NA,CASSLGGREETQYF,TGTGCCAGCAGCCTCGGGGGGCGGGAAGAGACCCAGTACTTC
NA,TRBJ1-2,TRBV14,NA,CARAGFIDSSNYGYTF,TGTGCCAGGGCGGGATTTATCGACAGTTCTAACTATGGCTACACCTTC
few,TRBJ1-2,TRBV18,TRBD1,CASSPRRQGAVPYGYTF,TGTGCCAGCTCACCAAGACGACAGGGGGCAGTGCCGTATGGCTACACCTTC
NA,TRBJ1-4,TRBV19,TRBD1,CASKGQGATNEKLFF,TGTGCCAGCAAGGGACAGGGGGCAACTAATGAAAAACTGTTTTTT
NA,TRBJ2-1,TRBV6-4,TRBD2,CASSDDGGAINEQFF,TGTGCCAGCAGTGACGACGGGGGGGCCATAAATGAGCAGTTCTTC
once,TRBJ2-2,TRBV5-4,NA,CASSLFEFANTGELFF,TGTGCCAGCAGCTTGTTCGAGTTCGCGAACACCGGGGAGCTGTTTTTT
NA,TRBJ1-2,TRBV14,TRBD1,CASSQTRTGGEGYTF,TGTGCCAGCAGCCAAACTAGGACAGGGGGAGAGGGCTACACCTTC
NA,TRBJ2-3,TRBV5-1,TRBD1,CASSRTGDSDTQYF,TGCGCCAGCAGCAGGACAGGGGACTCAGATACGCAGTATTTT
NA,TRBJ1-1,TRBV7-6,NA,CASSLRGEGTEAFF,TGTGCCAGCAGCTTACGAGGGGAGGGCACTGAAGCTTTCTTT
NA,TRBJ1-5,TRBV28,TRBD1,CASSLPGTGGYNQPQHF,TGTGCCAGCAGTTTACCCGGGACAGGGGGATATAATCAGCCCCAGCATTTT
NA,TRBJ1-5,TRBV2,NA,CASSAGGGNQPQHF,TGTGCCAGCAGTGCGGGGGGCGGAAATCAGCCCCAGCATTTT
NA,TRBJ2-1,TRBV5-1,TRBD2,CATGLAGNNEQFF,TGCGCCACGGGACTAGCGGGGAACAATGAGCAGTTCTTC
NA,TRBJ1-2,TRBV5-4,NA,CASSLGTAPGYTF,TGTGCCAGCAGCTTGGGGACAGCGCCTGGCTACACCTTC
NA,TRBJ2-7,TRBV7-9,TRBD1,CASSQTSGGLDEQYF,TGTGCCAGCAGCCAAACATCAGGGGGATTGGACGAGCAGTACTTC
once,TRBJ1-2,TRBV28,NA,CASSLFLASDGYTF,TGTGCCAGCAGTTTATTCCTTGCCTCGGATGGCTACACCTTC
NA,TRBJ1-1,TRBV2,TRBD1,CASSDRTGGKAEAFF,TGTGCCAGCAGTGATAGAACAGGGGGGAAAGCTGAAGCTTTCTTT
NA,TRBJ2-1,TRBV4-1,NA,CASSRTISYNEQFF,TGCGCCAGCAGCCGCACAATCTCCTACAATGAGCAGTTCTTC
NA,TRBJ2-5,TRBV5-1,NA,CASTGGETQYF,TGCGCCAGCACCGGAGGGGAGACCCAGTACTTC
once,TRBJ1-5,TRBV5-5,NA,CASSFLGGNQPQHF,TGTGCCAGCAGCTTCTTAGGGGGCAATCAGCCCCAGCATTTT
NA,TRBJ1-5,TRBV6-5,NA,CASSRTGNQPQHF,TGTGCCAGCAGCCGAACAGGGAATCAGCCCCAGCATTTT